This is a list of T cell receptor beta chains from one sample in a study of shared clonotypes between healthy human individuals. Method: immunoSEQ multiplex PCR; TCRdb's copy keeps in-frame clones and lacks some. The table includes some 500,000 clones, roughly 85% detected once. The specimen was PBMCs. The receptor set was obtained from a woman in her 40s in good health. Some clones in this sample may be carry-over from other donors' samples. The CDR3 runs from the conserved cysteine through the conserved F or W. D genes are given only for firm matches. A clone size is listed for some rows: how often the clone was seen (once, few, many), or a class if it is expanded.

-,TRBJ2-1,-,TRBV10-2,CASSVQGGWAYNEQFF
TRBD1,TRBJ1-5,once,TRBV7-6,CASSVDRDNQPQHF
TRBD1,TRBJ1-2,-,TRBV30,CAWKGQGPYGYTF
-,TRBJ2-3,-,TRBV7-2,CASSPLRGTDTQYF
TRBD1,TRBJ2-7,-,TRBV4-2,CASSQGSGTGVVYEQYF
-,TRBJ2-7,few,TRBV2,CASSESVGGQYEQYF
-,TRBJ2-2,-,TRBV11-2,CASSFWATGELFF
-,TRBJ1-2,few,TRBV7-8,CASSFSRGIQMKGYTF
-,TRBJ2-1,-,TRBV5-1,CASSAEQGTEQFF
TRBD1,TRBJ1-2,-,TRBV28,CASSPQGDYGYTF
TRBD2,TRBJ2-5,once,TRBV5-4,CASSPYLTSGETQYF
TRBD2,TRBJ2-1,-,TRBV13,CASTTRRTSGQSSYNEQFF
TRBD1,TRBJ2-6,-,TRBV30,CAWSRTGSSSGANVLTF
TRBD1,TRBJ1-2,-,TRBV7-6,CASSLRDRGSGYTF
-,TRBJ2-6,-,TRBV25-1,CASSNTDSGANVLTF
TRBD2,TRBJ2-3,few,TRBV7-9,CASSQSSGRYQDTQYF
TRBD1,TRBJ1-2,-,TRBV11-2,CASSLGDRVGYGYTF
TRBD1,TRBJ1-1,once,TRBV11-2,CASSYTGANTEAFF
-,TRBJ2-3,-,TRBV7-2,CASSPFHSTDTQYF
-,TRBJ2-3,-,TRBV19,CASSSLVFADTQYF